This TCR beta chain appears in the sequencing data of a study of CD4 T cells in relation to SARS-CoV-2 and coronaviruses. Of note for this clone: What it binds is unknown.

V lost 7 bases to trimming and J lost 2 bases, with 17 bases between them. The CDR3 sequence is 15 residues long. Per the germline V gene, CDR1 is SGHAT and CDR2 is FQNNGV. The repertoire was sequenced with immunoSEQ multiplex PCR; TCRdb's copy has only in-frame clones and lacks some. There are 15,000 to 20,000 clones in the sample; 70% to 85% occur only once, and approximately 14% lies in the top ten. CD4+ T cells from unexposed donors were obtained before the COVID-19 pandemic (2011-2018). After roughly 9 days of culture, CD4+ T cells were isolated. Cells permitting, SARS-CoV-2 S/N and four cold-coronavirus spikes were tested on unexposed-donor CD4+ T cells.

This chain links TRBV11-2 with TRBJ2-5; either TRBD1 or TRBD2 may supply D (6 bases each). This TCR came from a human donor in good health. Sequenced sample: CD4+ T cells from PBMCs, cultured in vitro. The CDR3 DNA sequence: TGTGCCAGCACCACGGCGGGACATAGACAAGAGACCCAGTACTTC. It specifies CASTTAGHRQETQYF.